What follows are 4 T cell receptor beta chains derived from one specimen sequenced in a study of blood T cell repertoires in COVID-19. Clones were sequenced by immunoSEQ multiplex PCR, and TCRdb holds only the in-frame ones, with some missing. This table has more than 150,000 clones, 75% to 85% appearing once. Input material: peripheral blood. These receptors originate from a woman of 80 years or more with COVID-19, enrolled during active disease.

As DNA, the CDR3 is TGTGCCAGCAGCACGACAGGTGCAACTAATGAAAAACTGTTTTTT. Its translation is CASSTTGATNEKLFF. The genes are TRBV5-6 and TRBJ1-4; tentative D call: TRBD1 (6 bases). Germline-derived CDR1 and CDR2 are SGHDT and YYEEEE. Trimming pared 4 bases from V and 0 bases from J, leaving 10 bases between. This CDR3 comprises 15 residues.

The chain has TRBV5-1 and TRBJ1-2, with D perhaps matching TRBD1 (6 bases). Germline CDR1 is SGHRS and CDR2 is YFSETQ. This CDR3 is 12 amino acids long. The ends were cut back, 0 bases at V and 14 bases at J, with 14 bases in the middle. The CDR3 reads CASSLAGESATF. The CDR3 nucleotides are TGCGCCAGCAGCTTGGCAGGGGAAAGTGCGACCTTC. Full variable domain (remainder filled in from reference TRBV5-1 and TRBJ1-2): KAGVTQTPRYLIKTRGQQVTLSCSPISGHRSVSWYQQTPGQGLQFLFEYFSETQRNKGNFPGRFSGRQFSNSRSEMNVSTLELGDSALYLCASSLAGESATFGSGTRLTVV.

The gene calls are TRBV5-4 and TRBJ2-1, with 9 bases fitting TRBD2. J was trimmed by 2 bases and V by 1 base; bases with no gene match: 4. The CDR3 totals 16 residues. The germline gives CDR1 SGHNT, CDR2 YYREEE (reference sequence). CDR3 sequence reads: CASSLSGGGAYNEQFF. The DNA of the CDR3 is TGTGCCAGCAGCTTGAGTGGCGGGGGGGCCTACAATGAGCAGTTCTTC.

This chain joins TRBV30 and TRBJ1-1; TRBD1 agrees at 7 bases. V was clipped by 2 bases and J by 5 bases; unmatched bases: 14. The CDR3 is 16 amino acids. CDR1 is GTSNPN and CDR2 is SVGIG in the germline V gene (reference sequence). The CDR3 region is CAWSPPFDRVETEAFF. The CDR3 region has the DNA TGTGCCTGGAGTCCCCCCTTTGACAGGGTTGAGACTGAAGCTTTCTTT.